This entry features one T cell receptor (beta chain) sequence. This CDR3 spans 12 amino acids. Trimming took 7 bases from V and 8 from J, leaving 14 bases between them. The germline CDR1 and CDR2 sequences are SGHRS and YFSETQ. This record comes from a study of blood T cells in healthy people across ages. Sample-barcoded 5' priming and a J-beta primer mix drove a second PCR of roughly 7 to 11 cycles. TCRdb ran MiXCR on the 5' RACE reads and lists one entry per CDR3 protein. The repertoire has almost 800,000 distinct CDR3 sequences, roughly 64% of them found once; the top ten carry roughly 22%. This chain connects TRBV5-1 to TRBJ2-3; D tentatively fits TRBD1 or TRBD2 (5 bases each). The receptor was isolated from a man aged 25 to 40 in good health. The source material was blood. In nucleotides, the CDR3 is TGCGCCAGCGAGTCCGGGGCGGGTACGCAGTATTTT. Amino acid sequence: CASESGAGTQYF.